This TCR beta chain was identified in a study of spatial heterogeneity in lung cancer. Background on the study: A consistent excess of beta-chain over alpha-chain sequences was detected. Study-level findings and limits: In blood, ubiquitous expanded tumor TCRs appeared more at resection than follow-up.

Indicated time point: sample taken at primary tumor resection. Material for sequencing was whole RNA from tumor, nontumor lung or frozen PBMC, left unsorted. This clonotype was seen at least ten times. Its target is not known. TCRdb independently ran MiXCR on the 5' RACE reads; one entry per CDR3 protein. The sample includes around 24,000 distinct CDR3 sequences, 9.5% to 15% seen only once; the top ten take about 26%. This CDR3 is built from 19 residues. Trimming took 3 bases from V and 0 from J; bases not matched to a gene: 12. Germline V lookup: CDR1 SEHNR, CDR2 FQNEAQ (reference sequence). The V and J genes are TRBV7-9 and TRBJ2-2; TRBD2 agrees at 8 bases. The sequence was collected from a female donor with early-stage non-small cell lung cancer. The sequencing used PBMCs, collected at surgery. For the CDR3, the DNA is TGTGCCAGCAGCTTCGACCGGGTCTCAGCGGGAGCGAACACCGGGGAGCTGTTTTTT. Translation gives CASSFDRVSAGANTGELFF.